This passage covers 5 T cell receptor beta chains from one sample sequenced in a study of blood T cell repertoires in COVID-19. Method: immunoSEQ multiplex PCR; TCRdb's copy keeps in-frame clones and lacks some. The sample records 150,000 to 200,000 clones, approximately 90% being singletons. The source material was PBMCs or T cells enriched from blood (not recorded which). The receptors originated from a woman aged 18-29 years who had recovered from COVID-19.

The chain employs TRBV10-3 and TRBJ2-6, with D possibly matching TRBD2 (7 bases). The ends were cut back, 9 bases at V and 0 bases at J, with 21 bases in the middle. Germline lookup yields CDR1 ENHRY and CDR2 SYGVKD. CDR3 length: 18 residues. The CDR3, as DNA: TGTGCCATGGGAGGGGCTGGGGGGCTTGGCTCTGGGGCCAACGTCCTGACTTTC. It codes for CAMGGAGGLGSGANVLTF.

This rearrangement joins TRBV19 to TRBJ1-5; D gene unclear. Germline V lookup: CDR1 LNHDA, CDR2 SQIVND (reference sequence). Trimming cost V 7 bases and J 2 bases, with 9 bases left between them. The CDR3 extends over 13 amino acids. DNA of the CDR3: TGTGCCAGTACCAAGCAGGGCAATCAGCCCCAGCATTTT. It encodes CASTKQGNQPQHF.

The V call is TRBV2, the J call TRBJ2-7; weak D call: TRBD2 (5 bases). CDR3 size: 16 residues. Germline CDR1 SNHLY, CDR2 FYNNEI. Trimming shortened V by 3 bases and J by 1 base, and 16 bases separated the two germline ends. CDR3 coding DNA: TGTGCCAGCAGTGACTCTAGAGGGTGGGGATCCTACGAGCAGTACTTC. As protein: CASSDSRGWGSYEQYF.

The V call is TRBV12-3 or TRBV12-4, the J call TRBJ2-1; TRBD2 might be the D (5 bases). The CDR3 runs to 13 residues. V was pared by 2 bases and J by 9 bases, with 11 bases between. The CDR3 DNA follows: TGTGCCAGCAGTTTAATGACTACTCGTGAGCAGTTCTTC. It specifies CASSLMTTREQFF.

J is TRBJ2-1 and V is TRBV25-1; 10 bases match TRBD2. CDR1 and CDR2 from the germline V gene are MGHDK and SYGVNS. Trimming took 8 bases from V and 5 from J; bases not matched to a gene: 12. The CDR3 totals 16 residues. CDR3 residues: CASAGLAGVFDNEQFF. CDR3 coding DNA: TGTGCCAGCGCGGGGCTAGCGGGAGTCTTCGACAATGAGCAGTTCTTC.